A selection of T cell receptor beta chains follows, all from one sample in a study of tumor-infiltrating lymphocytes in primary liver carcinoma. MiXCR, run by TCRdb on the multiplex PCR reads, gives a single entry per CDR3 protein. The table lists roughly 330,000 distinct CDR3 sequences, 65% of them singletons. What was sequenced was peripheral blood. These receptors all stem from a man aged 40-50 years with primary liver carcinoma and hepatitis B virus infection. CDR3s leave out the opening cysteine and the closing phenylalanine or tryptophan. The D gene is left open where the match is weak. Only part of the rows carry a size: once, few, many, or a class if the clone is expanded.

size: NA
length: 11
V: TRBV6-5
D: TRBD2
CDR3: AGRLAGAREQY

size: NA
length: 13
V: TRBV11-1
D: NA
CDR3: ASTTRGGSYNEQF

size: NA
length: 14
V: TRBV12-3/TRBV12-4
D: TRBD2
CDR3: AGTSGRSGGIDTQY

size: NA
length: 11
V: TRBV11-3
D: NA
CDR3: ASSFGIEDEQY

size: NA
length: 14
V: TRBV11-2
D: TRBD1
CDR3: ASSLTYRGMGVEAF

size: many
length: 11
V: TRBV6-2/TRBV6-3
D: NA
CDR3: ASGRGKEYEQY

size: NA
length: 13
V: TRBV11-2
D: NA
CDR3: ASSLYGSSYNEEF

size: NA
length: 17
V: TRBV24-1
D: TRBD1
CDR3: ATSDSRTGMRFGNQPQH

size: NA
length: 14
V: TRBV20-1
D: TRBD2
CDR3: SARALAGVSYNEQF

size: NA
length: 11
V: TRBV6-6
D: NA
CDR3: ASTTEDSREQF

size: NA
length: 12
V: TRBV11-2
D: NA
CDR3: ASSLDAGKETQY

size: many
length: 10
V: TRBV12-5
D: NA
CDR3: ASGEQGNEQF

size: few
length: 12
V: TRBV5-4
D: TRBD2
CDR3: ASSLSRGLETQY

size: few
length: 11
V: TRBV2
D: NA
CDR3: ASSETRTDTQY

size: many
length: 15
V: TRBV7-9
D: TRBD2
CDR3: ASSPRLAGMSYNEQF

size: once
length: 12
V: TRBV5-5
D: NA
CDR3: ASSPSGARYEQH

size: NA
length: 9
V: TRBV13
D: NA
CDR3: ASTLTDTHY

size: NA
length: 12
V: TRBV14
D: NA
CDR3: ASSQERRSYGYT

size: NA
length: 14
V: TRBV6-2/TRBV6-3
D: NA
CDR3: ASSYSRMAESYEQY

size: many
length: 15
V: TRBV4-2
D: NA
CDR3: ASSQVSGQEAIYEQY

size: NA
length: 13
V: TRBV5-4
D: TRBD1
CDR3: ASSLSGQGHNEQF

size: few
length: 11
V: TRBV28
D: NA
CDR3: ASSFSGVHEQF

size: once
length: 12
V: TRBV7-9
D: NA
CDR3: ASSNIPQFYEQY

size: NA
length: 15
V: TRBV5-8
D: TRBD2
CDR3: ASSPDKLAGVSNEQF

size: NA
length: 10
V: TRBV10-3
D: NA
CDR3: VISAGLYEQY

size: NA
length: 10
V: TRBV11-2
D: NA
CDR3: ASRDSRDEQF

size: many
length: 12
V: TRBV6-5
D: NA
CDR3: ASERGTGTGELF

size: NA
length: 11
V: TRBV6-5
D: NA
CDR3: ASRQSGPNERF

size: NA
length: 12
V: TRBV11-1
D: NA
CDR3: AGSPVGTVEKLF

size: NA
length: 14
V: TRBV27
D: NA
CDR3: ARLSVGNRAKNIQY

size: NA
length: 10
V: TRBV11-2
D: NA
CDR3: ASSSGVDTQY

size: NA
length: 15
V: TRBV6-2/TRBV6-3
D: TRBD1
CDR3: ASTPTEGACSNQPQH

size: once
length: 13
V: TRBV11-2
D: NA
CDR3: VSSLSSWITYEQY

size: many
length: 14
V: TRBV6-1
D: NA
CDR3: ASSEIFIRRETEAF

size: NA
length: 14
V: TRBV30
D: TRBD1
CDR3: AWKRATGAEAGELF

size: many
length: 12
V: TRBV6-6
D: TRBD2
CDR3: ASSSRAGRDTQY

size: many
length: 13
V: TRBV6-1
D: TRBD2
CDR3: ASSELAGGPQEQF

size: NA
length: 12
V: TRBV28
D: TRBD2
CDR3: ASSFGAGGYEQY

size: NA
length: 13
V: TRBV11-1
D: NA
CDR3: ASRLETGRNYGYT

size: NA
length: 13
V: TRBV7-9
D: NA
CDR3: ACSPPRGDGYEQY

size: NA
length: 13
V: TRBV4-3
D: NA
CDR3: ASSQVAGGTDTQC

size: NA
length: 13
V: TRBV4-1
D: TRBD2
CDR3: ANSLTSGRAYEQY